This T cell receptor beta chain was sequenced in a study of cytomegalovirus exposure and HLA in healthy donors. Study-wide results and caveats: Per a prior analysis, the majority of TCR beta V segments were productive roughly 87% or roughly 30% of the time.

60 Vbeta and 13 Jbeta primers were used in PCR. Libraries were prepared by immunoSEQ multiplex PCR; TCRdb keeps only in-frame clonotypes and omits some of them. Among more than 85,000 clones listed, roughly three quarters were seen once. Germline CDR1 is MGHRA and CDR2 is YSYEKL. Trimming cost V 3 bases and J 8 bases, with 13 bases left between them. The CDR3 has 14 residues. This clone was recorded a few times. What it binds is not known. The TCR sequence derives from a man aged 30 to 39 in good health and CMV-seropositive. The specimen was PBMCs. The chain uses TRBV4-1 and TRBJ1-4; D is undetermined. The chain's CDR3 is CASSQTRSGEKLFF. The CDR3 DNA sequence: TGCGCCAGCAGCCAGACGAGGAGTGGGGAAAAACTGTTTTTT.